This T cell receptor beta chain was profiled in a study of early T cells in non-severe SARS-CoV-2 infection. Study at large: It was bulk RNA from unsorted whole blood that was sequenced, and the chains were unpaired.

The length of the CDR3 is 16 residues. V lost 6 bases and J lost 0, with 18 bases in between. Germline V lookup: CDR1 MNHNY, CDR2 SVGAGI (reference sequence). This clonotype is medium-sized. In TCRdb, the 5' RACE reads were re-called with MiXCR into one record per CDR3 protein. The sample records roughly 75,000 distinct CDR3 sequences, about 9.6% being singletons. Material for sequencing was whole blood. The chain combines TRBV6-6 with TRBJ2-7; D is perhaps TRBD2 (5 bases). This TCR derives from an adult who was a healthcare worker with PCR-confirmed SARS-CoV-2 infection or an uninfected control (not recorded which). In DNA form, the CDR3 reads TGTGCCAGCAGCCCTTCCCGGGCCGCGGGCTCCTACGAGCAGTACTTC. Amino acid sequence: CASSPSRAAGSYEQYF.